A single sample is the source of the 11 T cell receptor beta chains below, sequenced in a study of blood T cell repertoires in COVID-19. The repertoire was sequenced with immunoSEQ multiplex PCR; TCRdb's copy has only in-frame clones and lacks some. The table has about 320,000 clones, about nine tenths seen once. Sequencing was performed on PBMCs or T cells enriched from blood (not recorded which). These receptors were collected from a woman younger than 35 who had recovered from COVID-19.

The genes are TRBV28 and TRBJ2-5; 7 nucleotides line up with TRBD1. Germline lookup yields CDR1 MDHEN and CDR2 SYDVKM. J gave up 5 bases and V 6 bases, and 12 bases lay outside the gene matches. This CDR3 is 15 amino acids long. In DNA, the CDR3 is TGTGCCAGCAGCCCTCGGACAGGTCTTCTGGAGACCCAGTACTTC. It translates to CASSPRTGLLETQYF.

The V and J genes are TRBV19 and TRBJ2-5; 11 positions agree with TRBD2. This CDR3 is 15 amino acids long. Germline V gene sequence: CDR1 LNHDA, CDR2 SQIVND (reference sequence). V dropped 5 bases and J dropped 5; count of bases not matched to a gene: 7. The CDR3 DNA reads TGTGCCAGTAGTGGTAGCGGGGGGGCCGAGGAGACCCAGTACTTC. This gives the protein CASSGSGGAEETQYF.

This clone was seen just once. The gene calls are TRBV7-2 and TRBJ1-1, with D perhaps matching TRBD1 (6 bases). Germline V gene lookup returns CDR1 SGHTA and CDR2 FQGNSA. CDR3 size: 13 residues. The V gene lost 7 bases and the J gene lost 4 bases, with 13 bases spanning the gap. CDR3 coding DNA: TGTGCCAGCATAAACAGGGTGGGCACTGAAGCTTTCTTT. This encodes CASINRVGTEAFF.

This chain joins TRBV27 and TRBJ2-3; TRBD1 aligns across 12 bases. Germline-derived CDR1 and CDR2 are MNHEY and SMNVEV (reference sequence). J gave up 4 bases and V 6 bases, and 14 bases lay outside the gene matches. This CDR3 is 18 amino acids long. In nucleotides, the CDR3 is TGTGCCAGCAGGGGGACTTTAAGGGACAGGGGGCGAGCAGATACGCAGTATTTT. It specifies CASRGTLRDRGRADTQYF.

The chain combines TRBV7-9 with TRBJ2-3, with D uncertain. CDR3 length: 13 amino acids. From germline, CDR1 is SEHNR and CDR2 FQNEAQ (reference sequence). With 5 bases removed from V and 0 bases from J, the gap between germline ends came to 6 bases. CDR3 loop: CASSKYSTDTQYF. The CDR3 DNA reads TGTGCCAGCAGCAAATATAGCACAGATACGCAGTATTTT.

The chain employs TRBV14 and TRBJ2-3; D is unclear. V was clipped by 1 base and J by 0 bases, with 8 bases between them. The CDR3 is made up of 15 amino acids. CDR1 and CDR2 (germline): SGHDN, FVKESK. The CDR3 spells CASSQAVLSTDTQYF. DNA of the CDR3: TGTGCCAGCAGCCAAGCGGTGCTGAGCACAGATACGCAGTATTTT.

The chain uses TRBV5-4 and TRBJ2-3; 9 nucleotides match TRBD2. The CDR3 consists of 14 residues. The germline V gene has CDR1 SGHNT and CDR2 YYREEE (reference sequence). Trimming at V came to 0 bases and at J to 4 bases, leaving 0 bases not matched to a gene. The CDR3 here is CASSLASGADTQYF. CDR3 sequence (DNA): TGTGCCAGCAGCTTGGCTAGCGGGGCAGATACGCAGTATTTT.

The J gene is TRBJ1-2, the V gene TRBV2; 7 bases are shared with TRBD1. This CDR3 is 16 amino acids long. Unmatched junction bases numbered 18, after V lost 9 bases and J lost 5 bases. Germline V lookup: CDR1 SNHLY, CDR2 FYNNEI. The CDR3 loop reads CARKESTGSLTYGYTF. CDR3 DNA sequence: TGTGCCAGAAAGGAGTCGACAGGGTCTTTAACTTATGGCTACACCTTC. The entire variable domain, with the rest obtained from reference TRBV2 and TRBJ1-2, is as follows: EPEVTQTPSHQVTQMGQEVILRCVPISNHLYFYWYRQILGQKVEFLVSFYNNEISEKSEIFDDQFSVERPDGSNFTLKIRSTKLEDSAMYFCARKESTGSLTYGYTFGSGTRLTVV.

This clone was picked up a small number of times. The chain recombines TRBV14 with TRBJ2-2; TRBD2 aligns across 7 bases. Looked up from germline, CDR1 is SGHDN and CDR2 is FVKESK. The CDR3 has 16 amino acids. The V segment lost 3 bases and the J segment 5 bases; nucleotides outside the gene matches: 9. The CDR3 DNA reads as TGTGCCAGCAGCCATGGAAGAGCGGGGAGGACCGGGGAGCTGTTTTTT. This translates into CASSHGRAGRTGELFF.

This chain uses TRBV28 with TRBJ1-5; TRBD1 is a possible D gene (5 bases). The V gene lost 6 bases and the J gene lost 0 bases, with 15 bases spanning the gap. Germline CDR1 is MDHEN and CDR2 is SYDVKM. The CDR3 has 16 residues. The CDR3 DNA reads TGTGCCAGCAGGGAAGGACAACTCTATAGCAATCAGCCCCAGCATTTT. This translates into CASREGQLYSNQPQHF.

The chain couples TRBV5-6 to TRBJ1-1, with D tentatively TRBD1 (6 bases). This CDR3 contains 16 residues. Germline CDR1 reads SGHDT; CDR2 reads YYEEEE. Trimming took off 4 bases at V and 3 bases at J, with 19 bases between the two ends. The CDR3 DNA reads TGTGCCAGCAGCCCTACAGGGTTCGGGTTCGACACTGAAGCTTTCTTT. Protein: CASSPTGFGFDTEAFF. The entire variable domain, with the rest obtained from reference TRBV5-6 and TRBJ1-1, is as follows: DAGVTQSPTHLIKTRGQQVTLRCSPKSGHDTVSWYQQALGQGPQFIFQYYEEEERQRGNFPDRFSGHQFPNYSSELNVNALLLGDSALYLCASSPTGFGFDTEAFFGQGTRLTVV.